The rows below give T cell receptor beta chains drawn from one sample of a study of cytotoxic CD8 clonotypes in ibrutinib-treated CLL. Clones were read by immunoSEQ multiplex PCR, and TCRdb kept only the in-frame ones, dropping some. The sample yields under 300,000 clones, approximately 76% seen once. The input for sequencing was PBMCs, taken at disease progression, from a patient treated with ibrutinib. The receptors derive from a human donor with chronic lymphocytic leukemia. Both conserved end residues are part of each CDR3. A D gene is named only where the DNA matches it firmly. For some rows the clone size is stated as once, few or many, or as a class when expanded; others skip it.

j_call clone_size d_call v_call cdr3_nt cdr3_aa
TRBJ2-3 - - TRBV6-5 TGTGCCAGCAGAGGACTTGTTGATACGCAGTATTTT CASRGLVDTQYF
TRBJ2-7 - - TRBV7-9 TGTGCCAGCGAGGGGACGGAGGGTAGCTACGAGCAGTACTTC CASEGTEGSYEQYF
TRBJ2-1 - - TRBV5-8 TGTGCCAGCGGGGGGGGCAGGGCGAAATACAATGAGCAGTTCTTC CASGGGRAKYNEQFF
TRBJ1-6 - - TRBV27 TGTGCCAGCAGTCCGTACTCCCAGAGAGTTTATAATTCACCCCTCCACTTT CASSPYSQRVYNSPLHF
TRBJ2-1 - TRBD2 TRBV10-3 TGTGCCATCAGTGACCCCACGGGGGGGCCCCACAATGAGCAGTTCTTC CAISDPTGGPHNEQFF
TRBJ2-2 - - TRBV5-1 TGCGCCAGCAGCTTGGAGGGCGGGGAGCTGTTTTTT CASSLEGGELFF
TRBJ1-5 once - TRBV18 TGTGCCAGCTCACCACCCGGTGCCTCTGGCAATCAGCCCCAGCATTTT CASSPPGASGNQPQHF
TRBJ2-5 - - TRBV19 TGTGCCAGTAGTATGGCGATCCAAGAGACCCAGTACTTC CASSMAIQETQYF
TRBJ2-7 - TRBD1 TRBV5-6 TGTGCCAGCAGCGGTTGGGCCGGACAGGGCTACGAGCAGTACTTC CASSGWAGQGYEQYF
TRBJ2-5 - TRBD1 TRBV11-2 TGTGCCAGCAGCTCCGGGACAGGGGTAGGAGAGACCCAGTACTTC CASSSGTGVGETQYF
TRBJ1-2 - TRBD1 TRBV6-6 TGTGCCAGCAGTCTCAACAGGGGGCTTAACTATGGCTACACCTTC CASSLNRGLNYGYTF
TRBJ1-4 - - TRBV14 TGTGCCAGCAGCCACGGGGTTGGTGAAAAACTGTTTTTT CASSHGVGEKLFF
TRBJ2-4 - TRBD2 TRBV6-1 TGTGCCAGCAGGGAAGTGGGGGGGTATGACAAAAACATTCAGTACTTC CASREVGGYDKNIQYF
TRBJ2-5 - - TRBV5-1 TGCGCCAGCAGCATTGGAGGGGCGGAGACCCAGTACTTC CASSIGGAETQYF
TRBJ2-5 - TRBD1 TRBV7-9 TGTGCCAGCAGCTTAGAACAGGGGTTGGAGACCCAGTACTTC CASSLEQGLETQYF
TRBJ1-2 - - TRBV21-1 TGTGCCAGCAGCAAAGCCTGGACAGGGACTAACTATGGCTACACCTTC CASSKAWTGTNYGYTF
TRBJ1-2 - - TRBV29-1 TGCAGCGTTTGTGGTCAGGGCCCCTACTATGGCTACACCTTC CSVCGQGPYYGYTF
TRBJ1-5 - - TRBV4-1 TGCGCCAGCAGCCAATATACGGGTAGCAATCAGCCCCAGCATTTT CASSQYTGSNQPQHF
TRBJ1-2 few - TRBV6-1 TGTGCCAGCAGTCCGAACCCAGGGAATGGCTACACCTTC CASSPNPGNGYTF
TRBJ1-4 - TRBD1 TRBV7-8 TGTGCCAGCAGCTTAACAGGGGGACGAAAAAAACTGTTTTTT CASSLTGGRKKLFF
TRBJ2-7 - - TRBV2 TGTGCCAGCAATGCAGCTGGGTACGAGCAGTACTTC CASNAAGYEQYF
TRBJ2-7 - - TRBV15 TGTGCCACCAGCAGAGATGGAGGGCAGTCCAGCTACGAGCAGTACTTC CATSRDGGQSSYEQYF
TRBJ1-2 - TRBD1 TRBV29-1 TGCAGCGTTGTTCATAGGGACAGGGTAGGGAGTTCGCGCTATGGCTACACCTTC CSVVHRDRVGSSRYGYTF
TRBJ1-2 once - TRBV11-2 TGTGCCAGCAGCTTTTTTGGGGAATATGGCTACACCTTC CASSFFGEYGYTF
TRBJ2-2 - TRBD2 TRBV7-8 TGTGCCAGCAGCTTAGGATTTTCTAGCGGGTACACCGGGGAGCTGTTTTTT CASSLGFSSGYTGELFF
TRBJ1-1 - - TRBV27 TGTGCCAGCAGTTTATCGTGGGATACCACTGAAGCTTTCTTT CASSLSWDTTEAFF
TRBJ2-5 - TRBD2 TRBV20-1 TGCAGTGCTAGCCGGGGGGTTTATCTGTACTTC CSASRGVYLYF
TRBJ2-5 - TRBD1 TRBV2 TGTGCCAGCAGTGGGACAGGGGGCTTCGAGACCCAGTACTTC CASSGTGGFETQYF
TRBJ2-7 - - TRBV7-6 TGTGCCAGCAGCCCTGGGACTTTACCTACCCCCTACGAGCAGTACTTC CASSPGTLPTPYEQYF
TRBJ1-3 - - TRBV12-5 TGTGCTAGTGGTTTCAGGACGAGTGGGACTCGGGGCCTGGGCGGAAACACCATATATTTT CASGFRTSGTRGLGGNTIYF
TRBJ2-7 - - TRBV6-5 TGTGCCAGCAGTTACCGTTCCGAGCAGTACTTC CASSYRSEQYF
TRBJ2-2 - TRBD2 TRBV11-2 TGTGCCAGCAGCCGAGCAGGGACTAGGGCCGGGGAGCTGTTTTTT CASSRAGTRAGELFF
TRBJ1-4 - - TRBV29-1 TGCAGCGTTGAAGAAACGGGGGCTAATGAAAAACTGTTTTTT CSVEETGANEKLFF
TRBJ2-1 - TRBD2 TRBV6-4 TGTGCCAGCAGTGACTCCCCCAGCGGGAGAGATGAGCAGTTCTTC CASSDSPSGRDEQFF
TRBJ1-1 - - TRBV18 TGTGCCAGCTCACCGCAGGGGCTGAACACTGAAGCTTTCTTT CASSPQGLNTEAFF
TRBJ1-5 - - TRBV2 TGTGCCAGCAGTGGGGTGAGCGGCAATCAGCCCCAGCATTTT CASSGVSGNQPQHF
TRBJ1-1 - - TRBV19 TGTGCCAGTAGCGTATTGGGGTTGAACACTGAAGCTTTCTTT CASSVLGLNTEAFF
TRBJ2-7 - - TRBV9 TGTGCCAGCAGCGTAGGCGGCTACGAGCAGTACTTC CASSVGGYEQYF
TRBJ1-2 - - TRBV9 TGTGCCAGCAGCCACCACCCGAGTGACGTCGGCTACACCTTC CASSHHPSDVGYTF
TRBJ1-3 - - TRBV28 TGTGCCAGCAGACAGAACTCTGGAAACACCATATATTTT CASRQNSGNTIYF
TRBJ1-2 - - TRBV5-6 TGTGCCAGCAGCTTTCGCCCCACAGGCTACACCTTC CASSFRPTGYTF
TRBJ2-7 few TRBD2 TRBV5-1 TGCGCCAGCAGCCAAGCACCGGGACTAGCCGACTACGAGCAGTACTTC CASSQAPGLADYEQYF
TRBJ2-7 few TRBD2 TRBV6-6 TGTGCCAGCAGGGGCCGGGAGGGGCTCTACGAGCAGTACTTC CASRGREGLYEQYF
TRBJ2-2 - - TRBV4-1 TGCGCCAGCAGCCATCAGGACATCCTCACCGGGGAGCTGTTTTTT CASSHQDILTGELFF
TRBJ2-3 - - TRBV19 TGTGCCAGTAGTTATGGGGGGGGCGTAGATACGCAGTATTTT CASSYGGGVDTQYF
TRBJ1-1 - TRBD1 TRBV28 TGTGCCAGCAGTGGGGCCGGGACAGGTGACACTGAAGCTTTCTTT CASSGAGTGDTEAFF
TRBJ2-7 few TRBD1 TRBV4-1 TGCGCCAGCAGCCAAGAAGGGGCGGGACAGGGGACCTACGAGCAGTACTTC CASSQEGAGQGTYEQYF
TRBJ2-7 - - TRBV27 TGTGCCAGCAGTTGGGACGTTGCCTACGAGCAGTACTTC CASSWDVAYEQYF
TRBJ1-2 - - TRBV5-8 TGTGCCAGCAGCTCCTTAGTAAGTGGCTACACCTTC CASSSLVSGYTF
TRBJ2-3 - TRBD2 TRBV18 TGTGCCAGCTCACTCGGACTAGCGGGGAGCATAGGGACGCAGTATTTT CASSLGLAGSIGTQYF
TRBJ1-4 few TRBD1 TRBV7-9 TGTGCCAGCAGCCCGACAGGGGCGCCAAATGAAAAACTGTTTTTT CASSPTGAPNEKLFF